This T cell receptor beta chain was recorded in a study of blood T cell repertoires in COVID-19. The wider study: Sources were T cells, B-cell-depleted T cells, or PBMCs; the material itself was cDNA or gDNA.

Trimming at V came to 2 bases and at J to 6 bases, leaving 3 bases not matched to a gene. Germline V gene lookup returns CDR1 WNHNN and CDR2 SYGVQD (reference sequence). The CDR3 contains 15 residues. Here immunoSEQ multiplex PCR was the method, and the copy in TCRdb shows in-frame clones only, minus some. This table holds under 65,000 clones, about nine tenths found once. This sequence originates from a human donor in a cohort sampled during active COVID-19. Source material: peripheral blood. The chain has TRBV10-1 and TRBJ2-1, with 11 bases that match TRBD2. The CDR3 region is CASSELAGGRNEQFF. In DNA form, the CDR3 reads TGCGCCAGCAGTGAGCTAGCGGGAGGACGCAATGAGCAGTTCTTC.